This T cell receptor (beta chain) was retrieved from a study of a mutant IDH1 vaccine in newly diagnosed glioma. Study-wide background: Weeks 1, 3, 5, 7, 11, 15, 19 and 23 were when patients received their eight vaccinations.

Assay: immunoSEQ multiplex PCR; the TCRdb copy retains only in-frame clones and omits some. Of tens of thousands of clones in the sample, roughly 81% were seen once. Whole-study results and caveats: It was about 94% of patients that developed vaccine-induced immune responses.

Time point given: week 23, last vaccination. It was 300 ug of mutant IDH1 20-mer peptide that made up each vaccine dose, given with topical imiquimod. New astrocytomas of WHO grade 3 or 4 that were IDH1-mutant and ATRX-lost were found in the donors. There are 15 residues in the CDR3. Germline V gene data show CDR1 as SGHRS and CDR2 as YFSETQ. J was trimmed by 2 bases and V by 3 bases; bases with no gene match: 1. In regard to this clone: Its antigen remains unidentified.

This sample comprised PBMCs, obtained from a glioma patient whose treatment included an IDH1 peptide vaccine. The chain carries TRBV5-1 and TRBJ2-7; TRBD2 agrees at 14 bases. The source is a man aged 35 to 55 with glioma. The CDR3 protein is CASSSGLAGAYEQYF. The CDR3 bases are TGCGCCAGCAGCTCGGGACTAGCGGGGGCCTACGAGCAGTACTTC.